This T cell receptor (beta chain) was identified in a study of prognosis after radiotherapy for stage I lung cancer. The J segment lost 11 bases and the V segment lost 6 bases, leaving 14 bases of the junction unmatched. Germline CDR1 MNHNS, CDR2 SASEGT. CDR3 length: 15 amino acids. Two-round multiplex PCR amplified TCR beta CDR3 from genomic DNA. Individual primers that were specific to each TRBV and TRBJ gene served in first-round PCR. TCRdb ran MiXCR on the multiplex PCR reads and lists one entry per CDR3 protein. The table includes 27,000 or so distinct CDR3 sequences, around 38% detected once. This clonotype was seen only once.

The sequences come from PBMCs, collected before or after stereotactic body radiation therapy (not recorded which). This receptor was taken from a donor aged 50 or older with non-small cell lung cancer. The chain links TRBV6-1 to TRBJ2-2; 8 bases agree with TRBD1. CDR3 residues: CASRSGQANTCELFF. The CDR3 DNA sequence: TGTGCCAGCAGATCGGGACAGGCGAACACCTGTGAGCTGTTTTTT.